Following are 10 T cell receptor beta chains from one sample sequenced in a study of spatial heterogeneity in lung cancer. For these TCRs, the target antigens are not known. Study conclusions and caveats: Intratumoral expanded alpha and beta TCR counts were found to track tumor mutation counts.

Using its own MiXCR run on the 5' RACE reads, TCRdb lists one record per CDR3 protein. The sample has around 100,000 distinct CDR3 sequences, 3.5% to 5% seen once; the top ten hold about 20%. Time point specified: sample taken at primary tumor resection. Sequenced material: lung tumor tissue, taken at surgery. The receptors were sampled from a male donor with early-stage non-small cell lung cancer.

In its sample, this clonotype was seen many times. The CDR3 region has the DNA TGTGCCAGCAACCGCCCTGGAACTGGAAACACCATATATTTT. Its translation is CASNRPGTGNTIYF. The chain uses TRBV12-3 or TRBV12-4 and TRBJ1-3, with unresolved D. This CDR3 is built from 14 residues. V lost 7 bases and J 2 bases, leaving 12 bases between the germline ends.

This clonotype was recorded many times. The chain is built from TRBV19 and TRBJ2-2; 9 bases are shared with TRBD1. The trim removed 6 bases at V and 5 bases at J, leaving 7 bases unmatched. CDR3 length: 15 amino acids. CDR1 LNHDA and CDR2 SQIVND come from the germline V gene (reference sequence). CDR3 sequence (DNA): TGTGCCAGTAGGTCCGGGACAGGGCGAACCGGGGAGCTGTTTTTT. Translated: CASRSGTGRTGELFF.

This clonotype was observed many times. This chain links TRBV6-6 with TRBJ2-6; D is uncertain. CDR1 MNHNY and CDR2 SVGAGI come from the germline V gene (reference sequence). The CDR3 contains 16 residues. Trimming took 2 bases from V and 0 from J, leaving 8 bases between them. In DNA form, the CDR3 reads TGTGCCAGCAGTTACACTCCCCGCTCTGGGGCCAACGTCCTGACTTTC. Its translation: CASSYTPRSGANVLTF.

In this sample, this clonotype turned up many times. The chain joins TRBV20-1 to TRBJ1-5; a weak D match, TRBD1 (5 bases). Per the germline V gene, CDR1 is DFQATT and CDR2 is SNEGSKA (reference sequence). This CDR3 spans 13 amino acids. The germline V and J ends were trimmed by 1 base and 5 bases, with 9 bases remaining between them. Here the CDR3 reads CSARGREDQPQHF. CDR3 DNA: TGCAGTGCTAGAGGCAGGGAGGATCAGCCCCAGCATTTT.

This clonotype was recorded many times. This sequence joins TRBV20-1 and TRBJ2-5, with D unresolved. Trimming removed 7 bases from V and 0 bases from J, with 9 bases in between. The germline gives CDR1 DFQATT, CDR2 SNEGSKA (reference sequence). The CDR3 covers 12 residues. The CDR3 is CSVNWNQETQYF. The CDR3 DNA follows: TGCAGTGTAAACTGGAACCAAGAGACCCAGTACTTC.

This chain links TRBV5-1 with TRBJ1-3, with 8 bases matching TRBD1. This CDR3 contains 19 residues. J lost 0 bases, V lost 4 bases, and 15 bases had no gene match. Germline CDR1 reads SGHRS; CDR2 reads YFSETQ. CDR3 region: CASSDRDRPDSSSGNTIYF. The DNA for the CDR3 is TGCGCCAGCAGCGACCGGGACAGGCCCGACTCTAGCTCTGGAAACACCATATATTTT.

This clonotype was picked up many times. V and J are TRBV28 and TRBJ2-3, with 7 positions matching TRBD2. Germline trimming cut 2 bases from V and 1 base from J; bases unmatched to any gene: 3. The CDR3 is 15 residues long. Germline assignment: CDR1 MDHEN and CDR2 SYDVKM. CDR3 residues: CASSLAGEGTDTQYF. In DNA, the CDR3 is TGTGCCAGCAGTTTAGCGGGAGAAGGCACAGATACGCAGTATTTT.

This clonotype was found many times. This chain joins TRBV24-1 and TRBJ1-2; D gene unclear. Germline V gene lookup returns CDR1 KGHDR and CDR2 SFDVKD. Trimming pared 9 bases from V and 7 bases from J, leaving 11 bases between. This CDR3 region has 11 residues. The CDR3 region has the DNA TGTGCCACCCGATTGGGCCCTGGCTACACCTTC. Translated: CATRLGPGYTF.

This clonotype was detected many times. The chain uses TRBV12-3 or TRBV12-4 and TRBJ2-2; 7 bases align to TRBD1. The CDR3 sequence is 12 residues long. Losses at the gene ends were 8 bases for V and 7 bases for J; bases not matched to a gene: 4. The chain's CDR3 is CASEGAIGELFF. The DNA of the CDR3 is TGTGCCAGCGAGGGGGCTATCGGGGAGCTGTTTTTT.

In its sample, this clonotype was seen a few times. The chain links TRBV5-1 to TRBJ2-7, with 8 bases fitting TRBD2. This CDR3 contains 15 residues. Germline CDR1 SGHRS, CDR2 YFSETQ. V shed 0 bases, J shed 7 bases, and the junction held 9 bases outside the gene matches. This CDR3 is CASSLVPGGPREQYF. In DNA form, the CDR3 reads TGCGCCAGCAGCTTGGTGCCGGGAGGGCCAAGGGAGCAGTACTTC.